This entry lists 27 T cell receptor beta chains sequenced from one sample in a study of Ad26.COV2.S vaccination and SARS-CoV-2 variants (dated by TCRdb to about 2021). This specimen's treatment or condition label, interpreted: around 19 received Ad26.COV2.S at low or high dose, single or two shots; 5 received placebo; per-sample allocation not given. For vaccine and placebo recipients, repertoires were sequenced using samples collected on day 63 after the first injection. To prepare the library, the immunoSEQ multiplex PCR assay was applied. TCRdb took this table from immuneACCESS and kept in-frame rearrangements with V and J called. Such tables lack part of the clones; where checked against another copy, unresolved V genes explain under half of the gap, and the rest is unexplained. The table for this sample lists 510,000 or so clones; 87% of them were counted only once. In total, the top ten clones hold 9.5% to 15% of the sample.

Sequenced here: peripheral blood, sampled in a trial of Ad26.COV2.S vaccine versus placebo. These receptor sequences come from a person between 18 and 65 years old who received the Ad26.COV2.S COVID-19 vaccine or a placebo.

The table lists this clone with a count of one. The chain joins TRBV28 to TRBJ1-4; D remains unclear. The length of the CDR3 is 13 residues. Deletions cut 8 bases from V and 5 bases from J, with 12 bases between. Germline-derived CDR1 and CDR2 are MDHEN and SYDVKM. DNA for the CDR3: TGTGCCAGCTTCGGGATGTTCAATGAAAAACTGTTTTTT. This sequence encodes CASFGMFNEKLFF.

The chain carries TRBV4-1 and TRBJ2-3; D is unclear. V was pared by 0 bases and J by 4 bases, with 8 bases between. This CDR3 spans 14 amino acids. Germline-derived CDR1 and CDR2 are MGHRA and YSYEKL. CDR3 in DNA: TGCGCCAGCAGCCAAGAGGGGTGGGCAGATACGCAGTATTTT. It is translated as CASSQEGWADTQYF.

The rearrangement joins TRBV5-1 to TRBJ2-3, with D possibly TRBD1 on 5 matching bases. From germline, CDR1 is SGHRS and CDR2 YFSETQ. With 2 bases removed from V and 5 bases from J, the gap between germline ends came to 12 bases. The CDR3 spans 14 residues. The CDR3 nucleotides read TGCGCCAGCAGCTTAGCCCGCAGGGAAGATACGCAGTATTTT. Protein product: CASSLARREDTQYF.

The V and J genes are TRBV3-1 (or the pseudogene TRBV3-2) and TRBJ1-2; unclear D gene. Per germline, CDR1 LGHDT and CDR2 YNNKEL (reference sequence). This CDR3 is 16 amino acids long. Trimming removed 1 base at V and 4 bases at J, with 16 bases between. In nucleotides, the CDR3 is TGTGCCAGCAGCCAAGCGCCACAGTCGAAACTCTATGGCTACACCTTC. Translated, it gives CASSQAPQSKLYGYTF.

This clone appeared a single time. The junction departs from germline at one end; a sequencing error may be responsible. The chain combines TRBV6-5 with TRBJ1-6; D remains ambiguous. CDR1 and CDR2 (germline): MNHEY, SVGAGI. There are 13 residues in the CDR3. DNA of the CDR3: TGTGCCAGCAGTTACTCTCCGAATTCACTCCTCCACTTT. Encoded protein: CASSYSPNSLLHF.

The chain is built from TRBV7-9 and TRBJ1-2, with TRBD1 identical over 12 bases. The CDR3 totals 17 residues. CDR1 is SEHNR, CDR2 FQNEAQ, per germline (reference sequence). Germline trimming cut 5 bases from V and 9 bases from J; bases unmatched to any gene: 16. This chain's CDR3 is CASSRNLPTGTGGRYTF. The CDR3 nucleotides read TGTGCCAGCAGCCGCAACCTGCCTACCGGGACAGGGGGCCGCTACACCTTC.

This clone came up once. V usage is TRBV5-1 and J usage is TRBJ2-7; 11 positions agree with TRBD1. In germline, CDR1 is SGHRS, CDR2 YFSETQ. Unmatched junction bases numbered 8, after V lost 3 bases and J lost 6 bases. The CDR3 loop spans 15 amino acids. Here the CDR3 reads CASSSPGGTGGEQYF. The CDR3 DNA sequence: TGCGCCAGCAGCTCCCCGGGGGGGACAGGGGGCGAGCAGTACTTC.

The J gene is TRBJ1-2, the V gene TRBV6-5; no definite D call. V was trimmed by 2 bases and J by 4 bases, leaving 8 bases between them. The CDR3 is 13 amino acids. In germline, CDR1 is MNHEY, CDR2 SVGAGI. This CDR3 reads CASSYDPSYGYTF. The CDR3 nucleotides read TGTGCCAGCAGTTACGACCCCAGCTATGGCTACACCTTC.

The V call is TRBV6-5, the J call TRBJ2-2; 10 nucleotides match TRBD1. CDR1 is MNHEY and CDR2 is SVGAGI in the germline V gene. The CDR3 extends over 15 amino acids. The trim removed 5 bases at V and 4 bases at J, leaving 4 bases unmatched. CDR3 nucleotide sequence: TGTGCCAGCAGTACGGGACAGGGGATCACCGGGGAGCTGTTTTTT. Translation: CASSTGQGITGELFF.

The genes are TRBV5-6 and TRBJ2-7, with D possibly TRBD2 on 6 matching bases. CDR1 SGHDT and CDR2 YYEEEE come from the germline V gene. V lost 2 bases and J 0 bases, leaving 15 bases between the germline ends. The CDR3 totals 16 residues. As DNA, the CDR3 is TGTGCCAGCAGCTTCGGCGGAGGGCCGAGCTCCTACGAGCAGTACTTC. Its translation: CASSFGGGPSSYEQYF. The full variable domain, rest sourced from reference TRBV5-6 and TRBJ2-7, is DAGVTQSPTHLIKTRGQQVTLRCSPKSGHDTVSWYQQALGQGPQFIFQYYEEEERQRGNFPDRFSGHQFPNYSSELNVNALLLGDSALYLCASSFGGGPSSYEQYFGPGTRLTVT.

CDR3 sequence reads: CASSIGGPGELFF. The CDR3 DNA is TGCGCCAGCAGTATTGGGGGGCCCGGGGAGCTGTTTTTT. This rearrangement joins TRBV10-1 to TRBJ2-2, with D perhaps matching TRBD1 or TRBD2 (6 bases each). The germline gives CDR1 WNHNN, CDR2 SYGVQD (reference sequence). This CDR3 contains 13 residues. V dropped 5 bases and J dropped 6 bases, with 10 bases sitting between them.

The V gene is TRBV5-1, the J gene TRBJ1-6; D ambiguous. The CDR3 contains 13 residues. V lost 0 bases, J lost 7 bases, and 5 bases lay in between. Germline V gene sequence: CDR1 SGHRS, CDR2 YFSETQ. CDR3 sequence: CASSLVGNSPLHF. For the CDR3, the DNA is TGCGCCAGCAGCTTGGTGGGAAATTCACCCCTCCACTTT.

V usage is TRBV11-2 and J usage is TRBJ2-7; unclear D gene. Germline assignment: CDR1 SGHAT and CDR2 FQNNGV. V lost 1 base and J lost 6, with 10 bases in between. The CDR3 contains 13 residues. CDR3 in amino acids: CASSLVRVGEQYF. The CDR3 nucleotides are TGTGCCAGCAGCTTAGTTCGGGTGGGCGAGCAGTACTTC.

The chain uses TRBV15 and TRBJ1-5; D not certain. Germline CDR1 LNHNV, CDR2 YYDKDF (reference sequence). The CDR3 extends over 14 amino acids. V was shortened by 3 bases and J by 14 bases, with 20 bases between the two germline ends. The CDR3 sequence: CATSSDESARPEHF. CDR3 nucleotide sequence: TGTGCCACCAGCAGTGATGAGTCAGCCCGCCCCGAGCATTTT.

The V and J genes are TRBV28 and TRBJ1-2; D might be TRBD1 (5 bases). Germline CDR1 is MDHEN and CDR2 is SYDVKM. Trimming stripped 6 bases from V and 4 bases from J, with 21 bases between. This CDR3 region has 16 residues. DNA for the CDR3: TGTGCCAGCAGCCGACTGGGGACGTCGCTTGGCTATGGCTACACCTTC. Protein sequence: CASSRLGTSLGYGYTF.

This chain joins TRBV28 and TRBJ2-7; 8 bases fit TRBD2. Looked up from germline, CDR1 is MDHEN and CDR2 is SYDVKM. The CDR3 covers 14 residues. Losses at the gene ends were 5 bases for V and 4 bases for J; bases not matched to a gene: 7. The CDR3: CASSGGLDPYEQYF. Here the CDR3 DNA reads TGTGCCAGCAGTGGGGGACTAGACCCATACGAGCAGTACTTC.

The V call is TRBV28, the J call TRBJ2-7; no clear D. There are 12 residues in the CDR3. Germline CDR1 and CDR2: MDHEN and SYDVKM. The V end lost 5 bases, the J end lost 4 bases, and 9 bases lay between the germline ends. In DNA form, the CDR3 reads TGTGCCAGCAGTATCGGTGGTTACGAGCAGTACTTC. This encodes CASSIGGYEQYF.

The V and J genes are TRBV15 and TRBJ2-5, with D possibly matching TRBD2 (5 bases). Trimming removed 7 bases from V and 5 bases from J, with 17 bases in between. CDR1 LNHNV and CDR2 YYDKDF come from the germline V gene (reference sequence). This CDR3 spans 14 amino acids. The CDR3 is CATTEGLLSETQYF. The CDR3 region has the DNA TGTGCCACCACCGAAGGACTCCTGTCGGAGACCCAGTACTTC.

The chain links TRBV27 to TRBJ2-3; TRBD1 might be the D (7 bases). Trimming removed 4 bases at V and 6 bases at J, with 17 bases between. The CDR3 totals 15 residues. Germline lookup yields CDR1 MNHEY and CDR2 SMNVEV (reference sequence). The CDR3 DNA is TGTGCCAGCAGTTCGACAGGGAGGCCCCTCGATACGCAGTATTTT. Protein sequence: CASSSTGRPLDTQYF.

The chain recombines TRBV19 with TRBJ2-1; D not certain. V was trimmed by 1 base and J by 4 bases, leaving 8 bases between them. This CDR3 is 14 amino acids long. Germline V gene data show CDR1 as LNHDA and CDR2 as SQIVND (reference sequence). CDR3 nucleotide sequence: TGTGCCAGTAGTATAGTGAAGGGATACAATGAGCAGTTCTTC. Protein product: CASSIVKGYNEQFF.

In its sample, this clone was seen once. The chain employs TRBV7-3 and TRBJ2-5; no clear D gene. The germline V and J ends were trimmed by 2 bases and 5 bases, with 21 bases remaining between them. The V gene's germline CDR1 is SGHTA and CDR2 FQGTGA. This CDR3 region has 17 residues. This CDR3 is CASSLLPGLARPETQYF. CDR3 in DNA: TGTGCCAGCAGCTTACTTCCGGGCCTCGCTCGGCCGGAGACCCAGTACTTC.

The chain combines TRBV29-1 with TRBJ1-1; D unresolved. V lost 6 bases and J lost 1, with 15 bases in between. The V gene's germline CDR1 is SQVTM and CDR2 ANQGSEA. The CDR3 runs to 14 residues. The CDR3 here is CSVARTARNTEAFF. The CDR3 nucleotides read TGCAGCGTGGCCAGGACGGCCCGGAACACTGAAGCTTTCTTT. The complete variable domain, with remaining parts taken from reference TRBV29-1 and TRBJ1-1, reads SAVISQKPSRDICQRGTSLTIQCQVDSQVTMMFWYRQQPGQSLTLIATANQGSEATYESGFVIDKFPISRPNLTFSTLTVSNMSPEDSSIYLCSVARTARNTEAFFGQGTRLTVV.

The chain has TRBV29-1 and TRBJ2-1; D gene uncertain. CDR3 size: 15 residues. V dropped 4 bases and J dropped 3 bases, with 16 bases sitting between them. Germline assignment: CDR1 SQVTM and CDR2 ANQGSEA. CDR3 region: CSVVRPPTNYNEQFF. Here the CDR3 DNA reads TGCAGCGTTGTCCGGCCCCCAACTAACTACAATGAGCAGTTCTTC.

This clone has just a few counts. The rearrangement joins TRBV27 to TRBJ2-3; TRBD1 or TRBD2 may be the D gene (5 bases each). The CDR3 is 16 residues long. V gave up 4 bases and J gave up 0 bases, with 14 bases separating them. CDR1 is MNHEY, CDR2 SMNVEV, per germline (reference sequence). In DNA, the CDR3 is TGTGCCAGCAGTTACCTGGGGGTTACTAGCACAGATACGCAGTATTTT. Its translation is CASSYLGVTSTDTQYF.

The chain joins TRBV19 to TRBJ2-2; D might be TRBD2 (5 bases). V lost 8 bases and J 0 bases, leaving 10 bases between the germline ends. The germline V gene encodes CDR1 LNHDA and CDR2 SQIVND (reference sequence). This CDR3 is built from 14 residues. The DNA of the CDR3 is TGTGCCAGTGATTCGGGGACGAACACCGGGGAGCTGTTTTTT. As protein: CASDSGTNTGELFF.

The rearrangement uses TRBV6-1 and TRBJ2-5; TRBD2 aligns across 8 bases. Germline V gene data show CDR1 as MNHNS and CDR2 as SASEGT. With 3 bases clipped from V and 5 bases from J, the junction kept 5 bases outside the gene matches. The CDR3 is 14 amino acids. CDR3 sequence: CASSDSGGRETQYF. Here the CDR3 DNA reads TGTGCCAGCAGTGACAGTGGCGGGAGGGAGACCCAGTACTTC.

This sequence joins TRBV19 and TRBJ2-1; TRBD1 might be the D (5 bases). Germline CDR1 LNHDA, CDR2 SQIVND (reference sequence). With 5 bases removed from V and 9 bases from J, the gap between germline ends came to 14 bases. The CDR3 consists of 13 residues. CDR3 DNA sequence: TGTGCCAGTAGTTCCCTGGGCAGGGTTGAGCAGTTCTTC. Protein: CASSSLGRVEQFF.